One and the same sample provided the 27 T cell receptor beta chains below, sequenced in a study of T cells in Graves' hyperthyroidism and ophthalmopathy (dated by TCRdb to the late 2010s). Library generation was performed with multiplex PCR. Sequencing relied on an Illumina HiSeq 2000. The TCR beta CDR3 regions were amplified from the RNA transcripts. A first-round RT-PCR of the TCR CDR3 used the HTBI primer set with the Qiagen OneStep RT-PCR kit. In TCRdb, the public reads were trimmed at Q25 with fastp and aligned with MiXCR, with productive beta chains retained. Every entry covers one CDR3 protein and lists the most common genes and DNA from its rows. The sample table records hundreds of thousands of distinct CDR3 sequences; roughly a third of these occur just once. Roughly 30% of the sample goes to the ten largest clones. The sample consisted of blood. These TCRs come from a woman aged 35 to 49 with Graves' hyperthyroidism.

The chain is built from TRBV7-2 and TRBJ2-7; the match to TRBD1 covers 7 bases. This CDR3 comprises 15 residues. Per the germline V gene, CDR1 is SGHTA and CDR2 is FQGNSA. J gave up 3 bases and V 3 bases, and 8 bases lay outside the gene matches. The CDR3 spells CASSLVGDSFYEQYF. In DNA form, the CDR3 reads TGTGCCAGCAGCTTGGTGGGGGACAGCTTCTACGAGCAGTACTTC.

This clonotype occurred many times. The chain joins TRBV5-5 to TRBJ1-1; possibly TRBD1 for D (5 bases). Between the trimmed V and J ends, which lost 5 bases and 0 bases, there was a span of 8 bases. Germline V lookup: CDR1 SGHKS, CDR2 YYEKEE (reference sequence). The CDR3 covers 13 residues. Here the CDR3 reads CASSRQLNTEAFF. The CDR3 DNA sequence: TGTGCCAGCAGTAGACAGTTGAACACTGAAGCTTTCTTT.

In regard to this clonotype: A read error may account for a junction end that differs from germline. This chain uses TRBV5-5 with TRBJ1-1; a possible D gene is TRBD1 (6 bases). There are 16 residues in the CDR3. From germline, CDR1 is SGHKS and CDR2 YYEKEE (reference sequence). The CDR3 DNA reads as TGCGCCAGCAGCCAAGATCAGAGGGGGGGGAACACTGAAGCTTTCTTT. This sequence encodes CASSQDQRGGNTEAFF.

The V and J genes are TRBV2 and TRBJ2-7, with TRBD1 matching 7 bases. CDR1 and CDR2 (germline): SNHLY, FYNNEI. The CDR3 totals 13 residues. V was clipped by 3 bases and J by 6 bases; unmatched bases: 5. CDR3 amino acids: CASSEGTAGEQYF. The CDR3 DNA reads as TGTGCCAGCAGTGAGGGGACAGCCGGCGAGCAGTACTTC.

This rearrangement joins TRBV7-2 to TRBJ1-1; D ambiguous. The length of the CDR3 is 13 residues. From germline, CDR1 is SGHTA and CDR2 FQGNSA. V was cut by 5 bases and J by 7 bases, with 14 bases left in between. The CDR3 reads CASSGDRNYEAFF. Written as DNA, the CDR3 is TGTGCCAGCAGCGGAGATCGTAATTATGAAGCTTTCTTT.

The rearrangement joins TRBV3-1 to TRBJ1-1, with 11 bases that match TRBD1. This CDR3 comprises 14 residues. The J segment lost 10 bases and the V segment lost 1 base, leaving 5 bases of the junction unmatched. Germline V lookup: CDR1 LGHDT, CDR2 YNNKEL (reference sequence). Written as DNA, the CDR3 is TGTGCCAGCAGCCAAGGGACAGGGGGCTTTTCAGCTTTCTTT. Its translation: CASSQGTGGFSAFF.

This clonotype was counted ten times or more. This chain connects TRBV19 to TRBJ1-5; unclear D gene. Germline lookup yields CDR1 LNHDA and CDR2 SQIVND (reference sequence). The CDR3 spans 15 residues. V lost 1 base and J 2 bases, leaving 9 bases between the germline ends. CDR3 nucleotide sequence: TGTGCCAGTAGTATAGGAAAGAGGGGCAATCAGCCCCAGCATTTT. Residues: CASSIGKRGNQPQHF.

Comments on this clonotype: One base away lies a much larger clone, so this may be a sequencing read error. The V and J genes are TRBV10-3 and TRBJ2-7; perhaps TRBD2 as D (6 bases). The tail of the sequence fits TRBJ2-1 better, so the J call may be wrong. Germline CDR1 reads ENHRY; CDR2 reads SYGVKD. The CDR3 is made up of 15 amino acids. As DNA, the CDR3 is TGTGCCATCAGTGGTTCGGGAACTAGCAACTACGAGCAGTTCTTC. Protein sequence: CAISGSGTSNYEQFF.

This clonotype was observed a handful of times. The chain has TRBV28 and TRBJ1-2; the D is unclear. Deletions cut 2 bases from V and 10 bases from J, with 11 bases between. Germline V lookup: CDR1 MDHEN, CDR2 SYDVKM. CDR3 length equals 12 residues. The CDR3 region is CASSLMTGYYTF. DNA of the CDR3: TGTGCCAGCAGTTTAATGACGGGTTACTACACCTTC.

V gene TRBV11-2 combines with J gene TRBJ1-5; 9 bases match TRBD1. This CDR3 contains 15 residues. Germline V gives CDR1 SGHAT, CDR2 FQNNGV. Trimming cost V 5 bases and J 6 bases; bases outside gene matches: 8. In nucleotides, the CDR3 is TGTGCCAGCAGCCTAACAGGGGGCAGCGGTCAGCCCCAGCATTTT. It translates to CASSLTGGSGQPQHF. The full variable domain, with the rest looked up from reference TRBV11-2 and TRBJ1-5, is EAGVAQSPRYKIIEKRQSVAFWCNPISGHATLYWYQQILGQGPKLLIQFQNNGVVDDSQLPKDRFSAERLKGVDSTLKIQPAKLEDSAVYLCASSLTGGSGQPQHFGDGTRLSIL.

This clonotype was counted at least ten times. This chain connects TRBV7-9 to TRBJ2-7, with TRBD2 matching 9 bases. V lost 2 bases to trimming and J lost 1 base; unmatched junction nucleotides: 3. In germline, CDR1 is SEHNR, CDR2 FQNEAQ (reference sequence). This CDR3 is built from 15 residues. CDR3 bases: TGTGCCAGCAGCTTATCTAGCGGGACATCCTACGAGCAGTACTTC. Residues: CASSLSSGTSYEQYF.

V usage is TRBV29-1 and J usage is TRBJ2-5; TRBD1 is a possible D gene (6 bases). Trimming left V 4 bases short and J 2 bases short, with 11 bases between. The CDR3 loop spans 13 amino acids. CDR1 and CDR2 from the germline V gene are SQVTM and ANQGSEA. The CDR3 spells CSVGTERQETQYF. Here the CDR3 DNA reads TGCAGCGTTGGGACAGAAAGACAAGAGACCCAGTACTTC.

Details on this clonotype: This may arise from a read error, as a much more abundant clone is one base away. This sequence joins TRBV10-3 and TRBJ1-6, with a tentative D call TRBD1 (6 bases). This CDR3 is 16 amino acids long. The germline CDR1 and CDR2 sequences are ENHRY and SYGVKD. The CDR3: CAISEGGNRANSPPHF. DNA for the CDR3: TGTGCCATCAGTGAAGGGGGGAACAGGGCTAATTCACCCCCCCACTTT.

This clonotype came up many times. CDR3 DNA sequence: TGTGCCAGCAGCTTAGAATTGGCCGGGGTTGGGTCACCCCTCCACTTT. Translating gives CASSLELAGVGSPLHF. The chain combines TRBV7-2 with TRBJ1-6; the D is unclear. This CDR3 has 16 amino acids. V dropped 1 base and J dropped 10 bases, with 17 bases sitting between them. Germline V gene lookup returns CDR1 SGHTA and CDR2 FQGNSA.

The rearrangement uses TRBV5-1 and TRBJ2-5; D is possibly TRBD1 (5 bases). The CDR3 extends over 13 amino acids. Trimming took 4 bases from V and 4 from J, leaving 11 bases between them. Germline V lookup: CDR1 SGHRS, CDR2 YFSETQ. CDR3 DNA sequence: TGCGCCAGCAGCATAGACAGCCTAGAGACCCAGTACTTC. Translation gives CASSIDSLETQYF.

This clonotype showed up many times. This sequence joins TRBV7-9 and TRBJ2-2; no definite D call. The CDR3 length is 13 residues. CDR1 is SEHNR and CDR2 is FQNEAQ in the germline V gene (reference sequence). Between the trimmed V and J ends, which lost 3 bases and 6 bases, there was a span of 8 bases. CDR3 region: CASSFFSPGELFF. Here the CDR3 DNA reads TGTGCCAGCAGCTTCTTCAGCCCCGGGGAGCTGTTTTTT.

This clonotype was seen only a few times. The CDR3 loop is CASSYSAVSTYEQYF. In nucleotides, the CDR3 is TGTGCCAGCAGTTACTCGGCGGTTTCCACCTACGAGCAGTACTTC. This chain uses TRBV6-5 with TRBJ2-7; D remains ambiguous. Per germline, CDR1 MNHEY and CDR2 SVGAGI. V lost 0 bases and J lost 2, with 11 bases in between. This CDR3 is built from 15 residues.

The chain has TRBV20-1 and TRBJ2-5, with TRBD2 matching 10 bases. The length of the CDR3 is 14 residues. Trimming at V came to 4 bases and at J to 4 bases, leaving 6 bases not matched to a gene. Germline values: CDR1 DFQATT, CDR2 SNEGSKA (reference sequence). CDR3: CSAIGLAGVETQYF. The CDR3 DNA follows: TGCAGTGCTATAGGGCTAGCGGGAGTAGAGACCCAGTACTTC.

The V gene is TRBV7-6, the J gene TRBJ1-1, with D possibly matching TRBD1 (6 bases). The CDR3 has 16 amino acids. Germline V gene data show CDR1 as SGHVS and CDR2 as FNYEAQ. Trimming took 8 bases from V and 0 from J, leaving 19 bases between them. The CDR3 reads CASGQDQGPMNTEAFF. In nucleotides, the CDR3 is TGTGCCAGCGGCCAAGATCAGGGGCCGATGAACACTGAAGCTTTCTTT.

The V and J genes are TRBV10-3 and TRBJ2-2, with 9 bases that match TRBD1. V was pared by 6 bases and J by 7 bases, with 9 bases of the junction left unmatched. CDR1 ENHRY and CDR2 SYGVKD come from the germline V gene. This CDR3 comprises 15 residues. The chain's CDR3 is CAISEQGARDGELFF. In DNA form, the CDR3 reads TGTGCCATCAGCGAACAGGGGGCAAGGGACGGGGAGCTGTTTTTT.

The CDR3 DNA reads as TGTGCCAGCAGCGACGGGTTGTATCGCGGTACGCAGTATTTT. Translation gives CASSDGLYRGTQYF. The chain carries TRBV7-6 and TRBJ2-3; D is ambiguous. This CDR3 has 14 amino acids. Germline V lookup: CDR1 SGHVS, CDR2 FNYEAQ. V lost 5 bases, J lost 8 bases, and 17 bases lay in between.

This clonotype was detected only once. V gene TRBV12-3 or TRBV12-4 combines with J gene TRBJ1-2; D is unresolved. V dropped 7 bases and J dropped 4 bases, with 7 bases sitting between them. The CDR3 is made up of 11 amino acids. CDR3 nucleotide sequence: TGTGCCAGCAAATGGGGCTATGGCTACACCTTC. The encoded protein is CASKWGYGYTF.

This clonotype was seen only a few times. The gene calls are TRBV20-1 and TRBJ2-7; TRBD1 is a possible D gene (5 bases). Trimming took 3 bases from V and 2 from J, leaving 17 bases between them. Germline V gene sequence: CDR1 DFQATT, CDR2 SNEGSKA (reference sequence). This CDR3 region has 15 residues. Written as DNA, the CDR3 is TGCAGTGCTAGTCTGGGGCCGCTCTTCGCCTACGAGCAGTACTTC. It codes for CSASLGPLFAYEQYF.

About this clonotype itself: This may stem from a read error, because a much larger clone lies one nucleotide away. The CDR3 DNA reads as TGTGCCAGCAGTCCCGATCCCGGGACCCAGCATTTT. Translating it yields CASSPDPGTQHF. The chain joins TRBV12-3 or TRBV12-4 to TRBJ1-5, with D hard to call. V was pared by 5 bases and J by 11 bases, with 13 bases between. This CDR3 is built from 12 residues.

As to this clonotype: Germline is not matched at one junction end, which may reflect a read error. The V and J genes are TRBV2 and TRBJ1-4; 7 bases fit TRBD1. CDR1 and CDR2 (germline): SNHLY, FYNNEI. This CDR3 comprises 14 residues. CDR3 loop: CASSLQGWGEELFF. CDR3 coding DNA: TGCGCCAGCAGTTTACAGGGGTGGGGTGAAGAACTGTTTTTT.

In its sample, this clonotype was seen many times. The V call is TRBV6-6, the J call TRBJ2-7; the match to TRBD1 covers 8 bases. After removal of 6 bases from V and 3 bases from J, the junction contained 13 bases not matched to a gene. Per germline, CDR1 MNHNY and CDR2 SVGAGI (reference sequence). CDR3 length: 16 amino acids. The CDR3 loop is CASSRDRQGFSYEQYF. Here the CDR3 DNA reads TGTGCCAGCAGCCGAGACCGACAGGGGTTTAGCTACGAGCAGTACTTC.

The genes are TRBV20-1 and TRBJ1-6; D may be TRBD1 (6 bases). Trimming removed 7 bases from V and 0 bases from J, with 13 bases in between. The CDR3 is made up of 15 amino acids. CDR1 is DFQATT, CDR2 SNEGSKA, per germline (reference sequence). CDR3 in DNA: TGCAGTGGGCACAGGGCGAGCTCCTATAATTCACCCCTCCACTTT. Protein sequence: CSGHRASSYNSPLHF.